A selection of T cell receptor beta chains follows, all from one sample in a study of early T cells in non-severe SARS-CoV-2 infection. TCRdb processed the 5' RACE reads anew with MiXCR; each CDR3 protein has one entry. This sample yields tens of thousands of distinct CDR3 sequences, of which 8% to 9% are seen a single time; about an eighth belongs to the top ten. The sample in question was whole blood, obtained at baseline. These receptors were taken from an adult who was a healthcare worker with PCR-confirmed SARS-CoV-2 infection or an uninfected control (not recorded which). Each CDR3 is given with its conserved first and last residue. D genes are given only for firm matches. Not all rows give a size; the values are once, few, many and, for expanded clones, a class.

V	size	J	D	DNA	CDR3
TRBV7-2	-	TRBJ2-7	-	TGTGCCAGCAGCTTAGTTACGGACGAGCAGTACTTC	CASSLVTDEQYF
TRBV24-1	many	TRBJ2-4	-	TGTGCCACCAGCCTGGGAAACATTCAGTACTTC	CATSLGNIQYF
TRBV7-9	many	TRBJ2-3	TRBD1	TGTGCCAGCAGCCCTAAGGATGTGGGACAGGGGTTGGATTTT	CASSPKDVGQGLDF
TRBV12-3/TRBV12-4	few	TRBJ2-2	-	TGTGCCAGCAGTCCAAGACAGGAGGACGGGGAGCTGTTTTTT	CASSPRQEDGELFF
TRBV5-4	-	TRBJ2-5	-	TGTGCCAGCAGCTTCGGCAGGGAAGAGACCCAGTACTTC	CASSFGREETQYF
TRBV7-2	few	TRBJ2-7	TRBD1	TGTGCCAGCAGCCGCTGGGACAGTATCTACGAGCAGTACTTC	CASSRWDSIYEQYF
TRBV2	many	TRBJ2-7	TRBD2	TGTGCCAGCAAGGAGCGGGGGTCTGAGGAGCAGTACTTC	CASKERGSEEQYF
TRBV20-1	few	TRBJ2-7	TRBD2	TGCAGTGCACTAGCGGGAGTGTACGAGCAGTACTTC	CSALAGVYEQYF
TRBV12-3/TRBV12-4	-	TRBJ2-1	-	TGTGCCAGCAGCTCCGAGGGGGAGCCCCGGAATGAGCAGTTCTTC	CASSSEGEPRNEQFF
TRBV9	-	TRBJ2-7	TRBD2	TGTGCCAGCAGCGTAGAGCCAGCGGGGGCCTACGAGCAGTACTTC	CASSVEPAGAYEQYF
TRBV29-1	-	TRBJ2-7	-	TGCAGCGTCGGGACCTCCTACGAGCAGTACTTC	CSVGTSYEQYF